This T cell receptor beta chain was documented in a study of blood T cell repertoires in COVID-19. Study in general: COVID-19 samples from acute and convalescent phases originated in the United States, Italy and Spain. T cells, B-cell-depleted T cells, or PBMCs supplied cDNA or gDNA.

Looked up from germline, CDR1 is SEHNR and CDR2 is FQNEAQ (reference sequence). CDR3 length equals 12 residues. V lost 3 bases to trimming and J lost 4 bases, with 7 bases between them. As handled by the study authors: How many nucleated cells were present was estimated from reference gene primer amplification. The method was immunoSEQ multiplex PCR; TCRdb's version includes in-frame clones alone and lacks a portion of them. V, J and clone size were drawn from that table, and D and trimming were deduced from the DNA. The table lists around 180,000 clones, about nine tenths of them singletons, with about 4% in the top ten.

The clonotype was recovered from a woman in her 30s with acute or convalescent COVID-19. This sequence joins TRBV7-9 and TRBJ2-7; the D gene is possibly TRBD1 (5 bases). Source material: peripheral blood. Here the CDR3 reads CASSFKGYEQYF. The CDR3 DNA reads TGTGCCAGCAGCTTCAAGGGGTACGAGCAGTACTTC.